Below, 3 T cell receptor beta chains from the same sample are listed, as sequenced in a study of a mutant IDH1 vaccine in newly diagnosed glioma. The antigens of these receptors remain unknown. Time point described: week 23, last vaccination. In the vaccine, a single dose held 300 ug of the mutant IDH1 20-mer peptide, along with topical imiquimod. TCRdb's table, derived via immunoSEQ multiplex PCR, lists solely in-frame clones and lacks some. The sample consists of approximately 39,000 clones, around 81% of them appearing once. The sample here was PBMCs, taken from a glioma patient whose treatment included an IDH1 peptide vaccine. The receptor source for this set is a middle-aged man with glioma.

This rearrangement joins TRBV27 to TRBJ1-2; TRBD1 matches at 9 bases. This CDR3 has 14 amino acids. Germline CDR1 reads MNHEY; CDR2 reads SMNVEV (reference sequence). V lost 8 bases, J lost 7 bases, and 11 bases stayed unmatched. The DNA for the CDR3 is TGTGCCAGCCGCACAACCGGGACAGGGATTGGCTACACCTTC. As protein: CASRTTGTGIGYTF.

V gene TRBV5-1 combines with J gene TRBJ2-1; 7 bases are shared with TRBD2. This CDR3 contains 16 residues. Germline CDR1 is SGHRS and CDR2 is YFSETQ. V trimming: 1 base; J trimming: 0 bases; junction bases outside the gene matches: 4. DNA of the CDR3: TGCGCCAGCAGCTTGTGGACTAGAAGCTCCTACAATGAGCAGTTCTTC. Translated, it gives CASSLWTRSSYNEQFF.

In the case of this clone: The sample holds other DNA sequences that translate to the same CDR3. This chain joins TRBV4-1 and TRBJ2-7; TRBD2 might be the D (5 bases). V gave up 6 bases and J gave up 0 bases, with 15 bases separating them. The CDR3 runs to 15 residues. Per the germline V gene, CDR1 is MGHRA and CDR2 is YSYEKL. The CDR3 DNA follows: TGCGCCAGCAGTGAAGGACTGATGAGCTCCTACGAGCAGTACTTC. Its protein is CASSEGLMSSYEQYF.